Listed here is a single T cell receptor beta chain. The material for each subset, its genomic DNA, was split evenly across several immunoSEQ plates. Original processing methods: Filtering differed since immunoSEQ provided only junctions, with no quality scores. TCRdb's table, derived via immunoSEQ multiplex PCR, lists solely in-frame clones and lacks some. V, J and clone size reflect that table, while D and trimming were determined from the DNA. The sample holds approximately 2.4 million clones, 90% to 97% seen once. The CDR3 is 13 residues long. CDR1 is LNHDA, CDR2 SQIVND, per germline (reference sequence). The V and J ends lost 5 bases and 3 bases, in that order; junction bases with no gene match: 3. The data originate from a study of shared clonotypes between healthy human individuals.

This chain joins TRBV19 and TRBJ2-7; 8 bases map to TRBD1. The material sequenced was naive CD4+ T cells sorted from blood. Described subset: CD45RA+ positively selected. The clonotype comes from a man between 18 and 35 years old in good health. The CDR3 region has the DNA TGTGCCAGTAGTTTTACAGGGGGCTACGAGCAGTACTTC. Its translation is CASSFTGGYEQYF.